This is a list of T cell receptor beta chains from one sample in a study of OX40 agonist ivuxolimab in advanced cancers. Measured with immunoSEQ multiplex PCR; TCRdb has only the in-frame clones, and not every one. The sample has 100,000 to 150,000 clones; 90% to 95% are singletons. The material was CD4+ or CD8+ T cells sorted from blood, obtained in a trial of the OX40 agonist ivuxolimab. These receptors all stem from an adult with an advanced solid tumor such as melanoma, head and neck, liver or kidney cancer. The CDR3 runs from the conserved cysteine through the conserved F or W. D genes are given only for firm matches. Some rows have no size entry. The others give once, few or many, or a class for an expanded clone.

size: NA
V: TRBV6-6
D: TRBD1
J: TRBJ1-4
CDR3: CASRHSGQVPNEKLFF
DNA: TGTGCCAGCAGACACTCTGGACAGGTGCCTAATGAAAAACTGTTTTTT

size: NA
V: TRBV6-5
D: TRBD2
J: TRBJ2-2
CDR3: CASSYVGASGVGELFF
DNA: TGTGCCAGCAGTTACGTCGGGGCTAGCGGGGTCGGGGAGCTGTTTTTT

size: NA
V: TRBV7-7
D: NA
J: TRBJ2-2
CDR3: CASSLEGRNTGELFF
DNA: TGTGCCAGCAGCCTAGAAGGGAGGAACACCGGGGAGCTGTTTTTT

size: once
V: TRBV7-9
D: TRBD1
J: TRBJ2-7
CDR3: CASSLEGQSYEQYF
DNA: TGTGCCAGCAGCTTAGAGGGACAGAGCTACGAGCAGTACTTC

size: NA
V: TRBV19
D: TRBD2
J: TRBJ2-7
CDR3: CASRFLAGDPYEQYF
DNA: TGTGCCAGTAGGTTCCTAGCGGGAGACCCCTACGAGCAGTACTTC

size: NA
V: TRBV11-2
D: NA
J: TRBJ2-5
CDR3: CATSTSHGHQETQYF
DNA: TGTGCCACCTCTACTAGCCACGGACACCAAGAGACCCAGTACTTC

size: NA
V: TRBV11-2
D: TRBD1
J: TRBJ2-1
CDR3: CASRPGQSYNEQFF
DNA: TGTGCCAGCAGACCGGGACAGAGTTACAATGAGCAGTTCTTC

size: NA
V: TRBV7-8
D: NA
J: TRBJ2-1
CDR3: CASSAWDGISSYNEQFF
DNA: TGTGCCAGCAGCGCATGGGACGGAATCAGCTCCTACAATGAGCAGTTCTTC

size: NA
V: TRBV9
D: NA
J: TRBJ2-5
CDR3: CASSVGGGLGETQYF
DNA: TGTGCCAGCAGCGTAGGAGGGGGTCTTGGAGAGACCCAGTACTTC

size: NA
V: TRBV6-6
D: NA
J: TRBJ1-5
CDR3: CASSYNYIQPQHF
DNA: TGTGCCAGCAGTTACAACTACATCCAGCCCCAGCATTTT

size: NA
V: TRBV11-2
D: NA
J: TRBJ2-6
CDR3: CASSRTWYTGANVLTF
DNA: TGTGCCAGCAGCCGTACCTGGTACACTGGGGCCAACGTCCTGACTTTC

size: once
V: TRBV6-6
D: TRBD2
J: TRBJ2-5
CDR3: CASSYLGTTGEPQYF
DNA: TGTGCCAGCAGTTACTTGGGGACTACTGGAGAGCCCCAGTACTTC

size: NA
V: TRBV2
D: NA
J: TRBJ1-1
CDR3: CASRDRANTEAFF
DNA: TGTGCCAGCAGAGACCGAGCCAACACTGAAGCTTTCTTT

size: NA
V: TRBV5-1
D: NA
J: TRBJ2-2
CDR3: CASSQLGSSSLTGELFF
DNA: TGCGCCAGCAGCCAACTAGGGAGTTCTAGCCTCACCGGGGAGCTGTTTTTT

size: NA
V: TRBV30
D: TRBD2
J: TRBJ2-1
CDR3: CAWSREGGSSYNEQFF
DNA: TGTGCCTGGAGTAGGGAAGGCGGGAGCTCCTACAATGAGCAGTTCTTC

size: NA
V: TRBV28
D: NA
J: TRBJ1-2
CDR3: CASRLDPVYGYTF
DNA: TGTGCCAGCAGACTCGACCCAGTCTATGGCTACACCTTC

size: once
V: TRBV28
D: NA
J: TRBJ1-2
CDR3: CASSLGGATYVYTF
DNA: TGTGCCAGCAGTTTAGGGGGGGCTACCTATGTCTACACCTTC

size: NA
V: TRBV12-5
D: TRBD1
J: TRBJ2-6
CDR3: CASGWTTGSGANVLTF
DNA: TGTGCTAGTGGTTGGACGACAGGGTCTGGGGCCAACGTCCTGACTTTC

size: once
V: TRBV20-1
D: NA
J: TRBJ2-7
CDR3: CSAEGGEQYF
DNA: TGCAGTGCTGAGGGGGGGGAGCAGTACTTC

size: NA
V: TRBV19
D: NA
J: TRBJ2-3
CDR3: CASRDRGGGTDTQYF
DNA: TGTGCCAGTAGAGACAGGGGAGGGGGCACAGATACGCAGTATTTT

size: NA
V: TRBV9
D: TRBD2
J: TRBJ2-7
CDR3: CASSPRLIAGYYEQYF
DNA: TGTGCCAGCAGCCCCCGACTGATAGCGGGATACTACGAGCAGTACTTC

size: NA
V: TRBV7-9
D: NA
J: TRBJ1-3
CDR3: CASSLDGGSGNTIYF
DNA: TGTGCCAGCAGCTTAGACGGAGGCTCTGGAAACACCATATATTTT

size: NA
V: TRBV5-1
D: NA
J: TRBJ1-6
CDR3: CASSLESLGNNSPLHF
DNA: TGCGCCAGCAGCTTGGAGTCCTTGGGTAATAATTCACCCCTCCACTTT

size: once
V: TRBV7-3
D: NA
J: TRBJ2-3
CDR3: CASSLAGARRGQYF
DNA: TGTGCCAGCAGCTTAGCGGGAGCCCGCAGGGGTCAGTATTTT

size: NA
V: TRBV6-5
D: NA
J: TRBJ2-5
CDR3: CASSYGPVPEDQYF
DNA: TGTGCCAGCAGTTACGGCCCCGTCCCGGAGGACCAGTACTTC

size: NA
V: TRBV20-1
D: NA
J: TRBJ1-1
CDR3: CSANHNTEAFF
DNA: TGCAGTGCCAACCATAACACTGAAGCTTTCTTT

size: NA
V: TRBV7-3
D: NA
J: TRBJ2-2
CDR3: CASSLDYPGELFF
DNA: TGTGCCAGCAGCTTAGACTATCCCGGGGAGCTGTTTTTT

size: NA
V: TRBV4-3
D: TRBD2
J: TRBJ2-7
CDR3: CASSQDPPLADPGEQYF
DNA: TGCGCCAGCAGCCAAGATCCCCCCCTAGCGGACCCTGGGGAGCAGTACTTC

size: NA
V: TRBV6-1
D: TRBD1
J: TRBJ1-1
CDR3: CASSTGEYTEAFF
DNA: TGTGCCAGCAGCACAGGGGAATACACTGAAGCTTTCTTT

size: NA
V: TRBV10-2
D: NA
J: TRBJ2-7
CDR3: CASSEVRVQGEQYF
DNA: TGCGCCAGCAGTGAGGTCCGGGTTCAAGGGGAGCAGTACTTC

size: NA
V: TRBV18
D: NA
J: TRBJ1-3
CDR3: CASSPPLLSGNTIYF
DNA: TGTGCCAGCTCACCACCCTTACTCTCTGGAAACACCATATATTTT

size: NA
V: TRBV6-5
D: TRBD1
J: TRBJ1-5
CDR3: CASSSGQARHQPQHF
DNA: TGTGCCAGCAGTTCAGGACAGGCTCGACATCAGCCCCAGCATTTT

size: once
V: TRBV27
D: NA
J: TRBJ2-3
CDR3: CASSLRDSTDTQYF
DNA: TGTGCCAGCAGTTTGCGGGATAGCACAGATACGCAGTATTTT

size: NA
V: TRBV5-6
D: TRBD1
J: TRBJ1-1
CDR3: CASSQLGQSNTEAFF
DNA: TGTGCCAGCAGCCAACTGGGACAGAGCAACACTGAAGCTTTCTTT

size: NA
V: TRBV5-1
D: NA
J: TRBJ1-3
CDR3: CASSLVAGSGNTIYF
DNA: TGCGCCAGCAGCTTGGTTGCAGGGAGTGGAAACACCATATATTTT

size: NA
V: TRBV29-1
D: TRBD2
J: TRBJ2-3
CDR3: CSVGGGRAKVGTDTQYF
DNA: TGCAGCGTTGGAGGCGGGAGGGCCAAGGTTGGAACAGATACGCAGTATTTT

size: once
V: TRBV7-3
D: NA
J: TRBJ2-1
CDR3: CASGEAVYNEQFF
DNA: TGTGCCAGCGGGGAGGCGGTCTACAATGAGCAGTTCTTC

size: NA
V: TRBV6-4
D: TRBD2
J: TRBJ2-7
CDR3: CASGQLAASYEQYF
DNA: TGTGCCAGCGGTCAACTAGCGGCATCCTACGAGCAGTACTTC

size: NA
V: TRBV7-3
D: NA
J: TRBJ2-2
CDR3: CASSLGETGELFF
DNA: TGTGCCAGCAGCTTGGGAGAGACCGGGGAGCTGTTTTTT

size: NA
V: TRBV6-6
D: TRBD1
J: TRBJ2-7
CDR3: CASSRTGTGMTYEQYF
DNA: TGTGCCAGCAGCCGTACCGGGACAGGGATGACCTACGAGCAGTACTTC

size: NA
V: TRBV5-1
D: TRBD1
J: TRBJ1-2
CDR3: CASSTTGGMPYGYTF
DNA: TGCGCCAGCAGCACTACAGGGGGCATGCCCTATGGCTACACCTTC

size: NA
V: TRBV10-3
D: NA
J: TRBJ1-1
CDR3: CAISAGAPREAFF
DNA: TGTGCCATCAGTGCGGGGGCCCCCCGGGAAGCTTTCTTT

size: once
V: TRBV9
D: NA
J: TRBJ2-5
CDR3: CASSVISGPQETQYF
DNA: TGTGCCAGCAGCGTAATTAGCGGCCCACAAGAGACCCAGTACTTC

size: NA
V: TRBV28
D: TRBD2
J: TRBJ2-7
CDR3: CASSILAGGPDEQYF
DNA: TGTGCCAGCAGTATACTAGCGGGAGGGCCGGACGAGCAGTACTTC

size: NA
V: TRBV6-5
D: TRBD1
J: TRBJ1-2
CDR3: CASRTTGVDGYTF
DNA: TGTGCCAGCAGGACAACAGGGGTTGATGGCTACACCTTC

size: once
V: TRBV14
D: NA
J: TRBJ2-3
CDR3: CASSSHSGGRGADTQYF
DNA: TGTGCCAGCAGCTCCCACTCGGGGGGCCGAGGCGCAGATACGCAGTATTTT

size: NA
V: TRBV7-9
D: NA
J: TRBJ1-2
CDR3: CASSPKTGGTNYGYTF
DNA: TGTGCCAGCAGCCCCAAGACAGGCGGGACTAACTATGGCTACACCTTC